The 20 T cell receptor beta chains below all came from one sample that was sequenced in a study of graft-versus-host responses after intestinal transplantation. These receptors have no identified antigens. Assay: immunoSEQ multiplex PCR; the TCRdb copy retains only in-frame clones and omits some. The table lists about 120,000 clones, approximately 92% of them singletons. Sequencing was performed on unstimulated CD4+ T cells sorted from spleen or lymph node cells, taken before intestinal transplant. Source of these receptors: a human donor who received an intestinal transplant.

The rearrangement links TRBV7-6 to TRBJ1-1; D is possibly TRBD1 (5 bases). This CDR3 is built from 13 residues. Trimming stripped 4 bases from V and 8 bases from J, with 14 bases between. Germline values: CDR1 SGHVS, CDR2 FNYEAQ. The CDR3 loop is CASSSQRGNEAFF. In nucleotides, the CDR3 is TGTGCCAGCAGCTCGCAGCGGGGGAACGAAGCTTTCTTT.

This sequence joins TRBV19 and TRBJ1-1, with D uncertain. The length of the CDR3 is 14 residues. Deletions cut 5 bases from V and 2 bases from J, with 12 bases between. Germline CDR1 is LNHDA and CDR2 is SQIVND (reference sequence). In nucleotides, the CDR3 is TGTGCCAGTAGTTACATAGGGAAAAACACTGAAGCTTTCTTT. Translated, it gives CASSYIGKNTEAFF.

The CDR3 DNA sequence: TGCGCCAGCAGCTTGCTGCCGGGACAGGGAGCATCTGGGGCCAACGTCCTGACTTTC. Translated: CASSLLPGQGASGANVLTF. The chain couples TRBV5-1 to TRBJ2-6, with 9 nucleotides matching TRBD1. CDR1 and CDR2 from the germline V gene are SGHRS and YFSETQ. CDR3 length: 19 residues. V gave up 1 base and J gave up 1 base; unmatched junction bases: 9.

This chain connects TRBV18 to TRBJ2-7; D is undetermined. The CDR3 is 15 amino acids. The germline V and J ends were trimmed by 4 bases and 0 bases, with 13 bases remaining between them. From germline, CDR1 is KGHSH and CDR2 LQKENI. CDR3 amino acids: CASSRVVTRSYEQYF. CDR3 coding DNA: TGTGCCAGCTCACGGGTTGTGACACGCTCCTACGAGCAGTACTTC. The full variable domain, completed using reference TRBV18 and TRBJ2-7, is NAGVMQNPRHLVRRRGQEARLRCSPMKGHSHVYWYRQLPEEGLKFMVYLQKENIIDESGMPKERFSAEFPKEGPSILRIQQVVRGDSAAYFCASSRVVTRSYEQYFGPGTRLTVT.

This chain connects TRBV5-1 to TRBJ2-3, with unresolved D. CDR1 is SGHRS and CDR2 is YFSETQ in the germline V gene. V dropped 0 bases and J dropped 2 bases, with 10 bases sitting between them. The CDR3 loop spans 15 amino acids. As DNA, the CDR3 is TGCGCCAGCAGCTTGGTTGGTACCCACACAGATACGCAGTATTTT. Translated, it gives CASSLVGTHTDTQYF.

This chain connects TRBV5-6 to TRBJ1-5; D unclear. Germline lookup yields CDR1 SGHDT and CDR2 YYEEEE. V was trimmed by 0 bases and J by 1 base, leaving 8 bases between them. The CDR3 loop spans 15 amino acids. The CDR3 is CASSLGKWSNQPQHF. The CDR3 bases are TGTGCCAGCAGCTTGGGGAAGTGGAGCAATCAGCCCCAGCATTTT.

CDR3 coding DNA: TGTGCCTGGAGCCTCTTCCGCGAGGCCGGCCTATATTTT. Protein product: CAWSLFREAGLYF. The chain carries TRBV30 and TRBJ1-3, with no clear D. CDR1 and CDR2 (germline): GTSNPN, SVGIG (reference sequence). The CDR3 length is 13 residues. Trimming removed 3 bases from V and 14 bases from J, with 20 bases in between.

This chain uses TRBV9 with TRBJ2-1; TRBD2 is a possible D gene (5 bases). CDR1 is SGDLS and CDR2 is YYNGEE in the germline V gene. Trimming stripped 3 bases from V and 5 bases from J, with 9 bases between. CDR3 length: 13 residues. CDR3 sequence: CASSALGHNEQFF. In DNA form, the CDR3 reads TGTGCCAGCAGCGCACTAGGACACAATGAGCAGTTCTTC.

V and J are TRBV6-1 and TRBJ2-7; no reliable D call. Deletions cut 6 bases from V and 3 bases from J, with 6 bases between. This CDR3 is 11 amino acids long. Germline-derived CDR1 and CDR2 are MNHNS and SASEGT. CDR3 coding DNA: TGTGCCAGCAGCAACGGCTACGAGCAGTACTTC. Its translation: CASSNGYEQYF.

CDR3 DNA sequence: TGTGCAAGTCGCTACGGACTAGCGGGAGATTGTACCGGGGAGCTGTTTTTT. It encodes CASRYGLAGDCTGELFF. The chain carries TRBV12-2 and TRBJ2-2; the table's TRBD2 call for D was not verified on the DNA. TRBV12-2 is a recognized pseudogene. The CDR3 totals 17 residues.

This clone occurred once. The V gene is TRBV19, the J gene TRBJ2-1, with 7 bases fitting TRBD2. Germline loops: CDR1 LNHDA, CDR2 SQIVND (reference sequence). Losses at the gene ends were 1 base for V and 7 bases for J; bases not matched to a gene: 10. The CDR3 covers 16 residues. The CDR3 DNA follows: TGTGCCAGTAGTATAGGGGGCCAGCGGGAAGGGAATGAGCAGTTCTTC. This gives the protein CASSIGGQREGNEQFF.

V is TRBV6-1 and J is TRBJ2-3; D perhaps matches TRBD2 (5 bases). The V and J ends lost 7 bases and 6 bases respectively, with 11 bases between them. This CDR3 region has 12 residues. Germline-derived CDR1 and CDR2 are MNHNS and SASEGT. CDR3 coding DNA: TGTGCCAGCACCGACTCGGGGGATACGCAGTATTTT. Amino acid sequence: CASTDSGDTQYF.

The CDR3 nucleotides are TGTGCCAGCAGCTTGGGGGACTACCGACAAGAGACCCAGTACTTC. It yields the protein CASSLGDYRQETQYF. This rearrangement joins TRBV11-3 to TRBJ2-5; 7 bases align to TRBD2. CDR1 is SGHNT, CDR2 YENEEA, per germline. This CDR3 has 15 amino acids. The ends lost 3 bases at V and 2 bases at J; junction bases unmatched: 6.

J is TRBJ2-7 and V is TRBV29-1, with 9 positions matching TRBD2. Losses at the gene ends were 6 bases for V and 2 bases for J; bases not matched to a gene: 14. The CDR3 runs 16 residues. Germline CDR1 reads SQVTM; CDR2 reads ANQGSEA. This CDR3 reads CSVGGMTSGRTYEQYF. The CDR3 DNA is TGCAGCGTCGGGGGGATGACTAGCGGCAGAACCTACGAGCAGTACTTC.

The gene calls are TRBV6-1 and TRBJ1-5; unclear D gene. Germline V lookup: CDR1 MNHNS, CDR2 SASEGT. V shed 8 bases and J shed 4 bases, with 6 bases lying between them. This CDR3 spans 11 amino acids. CDR3: CASGRNQPQHF. CDR3 sequence (DNA): TGTGCCAGCGGGAGGAATCAGCCCCAGCATTTT.

V is TRBV5-4 and J is TRBJ2-3, with no clear D. Germline loops: CDR1 SGHNT, CDR2 YYREEE (reference sequence). The CDR3 sequence is 13 residues long. V was clipped by 0 bases and J by 5 bases, with 7 bases between them. CDR3 nucleotides: TGTGCCAGCAGCTTGGGGACCGTAGATACGCAGTATTTT. It translates to CASSLGTVDTQYF.

The rearrangement joins TRBV7-9 to TRBJ2-7; D ambiguous. Germline V CDR1 and CDR2: SEHNR, FQNEAQ (reference sequence). The length of the CDR3 is 15 residues. The V and J ends lost 1 base and 0 bases respectively, with 10 bases between them. CDR3 loop: CASSLEFVSSYEQYF. The CDR3 DNA reads as TGTGCCAGCAGCTTAGAATTTGTCTCCTCCTACGAGCAGTACTTC.

CDR3 bases: TGTGCCAGCAGTGAACGGGCAGGGGGCCAGCCCCAGCATTTT. As protein: CASSERAGGQPQHF. The V call is TRBV6-1, the J call TRBJ1-5; 8 bases match TRBD1. V lost 2 bases and J lost 7; bases outside the gene matches: 4. This CDR3 spans 14 amino acids. Germline CDR1 is MNHNS and CDR2 is SASEGT.

The gene calls are TRBV25-1 and TRBJ2-2; a possible D gene is TRBD2 (5 bases). The V and J ends lost 3 bases and 8 bases respectively, with 16 bases between them. Germline V CDR1 and CDR2: MGHDK, SYGVNS. The CDR3 has 15 residues. DNA of the CDR3: TGTGCCAGCAGTGAGTTTAATTCCCGGGGAGGGGAGCTGTTTTTT. Amino acid sequence: CASSEFNSRGGELFF.

The chain recombines TRBV18 with TRBJ1-2; perhaps TRBD1 as D (5 bases). The germline V and J ends were trimmed by 2 bases and 2 bases, with 18 bases remaining between them. CDR3 size: 17 residues. Germline V gene data show CDR1 as KGHSH and CDR2 as LQKENI. CDR3 amino acids: CASSPGQPVRENYGYTF. The DNA for the CDR3 is TGTGCCAGCTCACCAGGGCAGCCTGTCAGGGAGAACTATGGCTACACCTTC.